These T cell receptor beta chains were read from a single sample in a study of lymphopenia after photon versus proton radiotherapy. TCRdb keeps only in-frame clones here, not all; method: immunoSEQ multiplex PCR. This table holds about 30,000 clones, about 91% found once. The specimen was peripheral blood, collected from a patient treated with proton-based radiotherapy. The receptors were gathered from a woman in her sixties or seventies with pancreatic cancer. Some clones in this sample may be carry-over from other donors' samples. The CDR3 runs from the conserved cysteine through the conserved F or W. A D gene is named only where the DNA matches it firmly. The size entry is marked missing in some rows and otherwise reads once, few, many or a size class.

v_call: TRBV7-4; j_call: TRBJ2-2; d_call: TRBD2; clone_size: once; cdr3_aa: CASSLVSAGGGELFF; cdr3_nt: TGTGCCAGCAGCTTAGTCTCGGCGGGAGGAGGGGAGCTGTTTTTT
v_call: TRBV11-2; j_call: TRBJ2-1; d_call: TRBD2; clone_size: -; cdr3_aa: CASSLEGTSGTAEQFF; cdr3_nt: TGTGCCAGCAGCTTAGAAGGGACTAGCGGGACTGCGGAGCAGTTCTTC
v_call: TRBV27; j_call: TRBJ1-5; d_call: TRBD1; clone_size: -; cdr3_aa: CASSPRPGQHNQPQHF; cdr3_nt: TGTGCCAGCAGTCCCCGACCGGGACAGCACAATCAGCCCCAGCATTTT
v_call: TRBV7-6; j_call: TRBJ2-1; d_call: -; clone_size: -; cdr3_aa: CASSRPGDNEQFF; cdr3_nt: TGTGCCAGCAGCCGCCCAGGGGACAATGAGCAGTTCTTC
v_call: TRBV7-2; j_call: TRBJ2-1; d_call: -; clone_size: -; cdr3_aa: CASSSLTTSLEQFF; cdr3_nt: TGTGCCAGCAGCTCCTTGACTACGAGCCTAGAGCAGTTCTTC
v_call: TRBV7-8; j_call: TRBJ1-4; d_call: -; clone_size: few; cdr3_aa: CASSARDRNEKLFF; cdr3_nt: TGTGCCAGCAGCGCCCGTGACAGAAATGAAAAACTGTTTTTT
v_call: TRBV29-1; j_call: TRBJ2-1; d_call: -; clone_size: -; cdr3_aa: CSAQEGGSRNEQFF; cdr3_nt: TGCAGCGCTCAAGAGGGGGGGAGCCGCAATGAGCAGTTCTTC
v_call: TRBV7-2; j_call: TRBJ2-3; d_call: TRBD1; clone_size: once; cdr3_aa: CASSSGQSTDTQYF; cdr3_nt: TGTGCCAGCAGCTCGGGACAGAGCACAGATACGCAGTATTTT
v_call: TRBV7-6; j_call: TRBJ2-1; d_call: -; clone_size: -; cdr3_aa: CASSLVSPTGSSYNEQFF; cdr3_nt: TGTGCCAGCAGCTTAGTGTCCCCGACAGGCAGCTCCTACAATGAGCAGTTCTTC
v_call: TRBV6-1; j_call: TRBJ2-5; d_call: -; clone_size: -; cdr3_aa: CASTRGSQETQYF; cdr3_nt: TGTGCCAGCACCCGGGGAAGCCAAGAGACCCAGTACTTC
v_call: TRBV4-1; j_call: TRBJ1-2; d_call: -; clone_size: -; cdr3_aa: CASSQDRGGQQGGYTF; cdr3_nt: TGCGCCAGCAGCCAAGATAGGGGGGGCCAGCAAGGCGGCTACACCTTC
v_call: TRBV7-2; j_call: TRBJ2-3; d_call: -; clone_size: -; cdr3_aa: CASSLELAPPDTQYF; cdr3_nt: TGTGCCAGCAGCTTAGAACTAGCTCCCCCAGATACGCAGTATTTT
v_call: TRBV6-5; j_call: TRBJ1-1; d_call: -; clone_size: -; cdr3_aa: CASKRSPGGGTEAFF; cdr3_nt: TGTGCCAGCAAACGCTCTCCGGGTGGAGGGACTGAAGCTTTCTTT
v_call: TRBV29-1; j_call: TRBJ2-3; d_call: TRBD2; clone_size: -; cdr3_aa: CSVDGLAGTDTQYF; cdr3_nt: TGCAGCGTCGATGGACTAGCTGGCACAGATACGCAGTATTTT
v_call: TRBV4-1; j_call: TRBJ2-2; d_call: -; clone_size: -; cdr3_aa: CASRRLENTGELFF; cdr3_nt: TGCGCCAGCAGGCGACTAGAGAACACCGGGGAGCTGTTTTTT
v_call: TRBV5-1; j_call: TRBJ1-1; d_call: -; clone_size: -; cdr3_aa: CASSLATGNTEAFF; cdr3_nt: TGCGCCAGCAGCTTGGCGACAGGGAACACTGAAGCTTTCTTT
v_call: TRBV19; j_call: TRBJ2-7; d_call: TRBD2; clone_size: -; cdr3_aa: CASSLAGRTYEQYF; cdr3_nt: TGTGCCAGTAGTCTAGCGGGACGCACCTACGAGCAGTACTTC
v_call: TRBV18; j_call: TRBJ2-1; d_call: TRBD2; clone_size: -; cdr3_aa: CASSPWTSGTSNNEQFF; cdr3_nt: TGTGCCAGCTCACCATGGACTAGCGGGACATCTAACAATGAGCAGTTCTTC
v_call: TRBV20-1; j_call: TRBJ2-7; d_call: -; clone_size: -; cdr3_aa: CSAGSTYEQYF; cdr3_nt: TGCAGTGCTGGGAGCACCTACGAGCAGTACTTC
v_call: TRBV9; j_call: TRBJ2-1; d_call: -; clone_size: -; cdr3_aa: CASSVAEGGARYNEQFF; cdr3_nt: TGTGCCAGCAGCGTAGCCGAAGGAGGGGCTAGGTACAATGAGCAGTTCTTC
v_call: TRBV27; j_call: TRBJ2-7; d_call: -; clone_size: -; cdr3_aa: CASSSNRDDEQYF; cdr3_nt: TGTGCCAGCAGTTCGAACAGGGATGACGAGCAGTACTTC
v_call: TRBV5-1; j_call: TRBJ1-1; d_call: -; clone_size: -; cdr3_aa: CASSLVAGNTEAFF; cdr3_nt: TGCGCCAGCAGCTTGGTTGCGGGGAACACTGAAGCTTTCTTT
v_call: TRBV7-2; j_call: TRBJ1-2; d_call: -; clone_size: -; cdr3_aa: CASSLISGRGANYGYTF; cdr3_nt: TGTGCCAGCAGCTTAATCTCCGGCAGGGGAGCTAACTATGGCTACACCTTC
v_call: TRBV28; j_call: TRBJ2-7; d_call: -; clone_size: -; cdr3_aa: CASSLGGVVYEQYF; cdr3_nt: TGTGCCAGCAGTTTAGGTGGGGTGGTCTACGAGCAGTACTTC
v_call: TRBV27; j_call: TRBJ2-5; d_call: TRBD1; clone_size: -; cdr3_aa: CASSPRQGQETQYF; cdr3_nt: TGTGCCAGCAGTCCCAGACAGGGCCAAGAGACCCAGTACTTC
v_call: TRBV9; j_call: TRBJ1-1; d_call: -; clone_size: -; cdr3_aa: CASSVAGGGGVTEAFF; cdr3_nt: TGTGCCAGCAGCGTAGCTGGGGGGGGTGGCGTCACTGAAGCTTTCTTT
v_call: TRBV29-1; j_call: TRBJ1-1; d_call: -; clone_size: -; cdr3_aa: CSVESRNTEAFF; cdr3_nt: TGCAGCGTTGAAAGCAGGAACACTGAAGCTTTCTTT
v_call: TRBV5-4; j_call: TRBJ2-3; d_call: -; clone_size: -; cdr3_aa: CASSYVGELTTDTQYF; cdr3_nt: TGTGCCAGCAGCTACGTGGGCGAACTCACCACAGATACGCAGTATTTT
v_call: TRBV5-5; j_call: TRBJ2-3; d_call: TRBD1; clone_size: -; cdr3_aa: CASSLDRGRMPDTQYF; cdr3_nt: TGTGCCAGCAGCTTGGACAGGGGGAGGATGCCAGATACGCAGTATTTT
v_call: TRBV7-8; j_call: TRBJ1-1; d_call: -; clone_size: -; cdr3_aa: CASSFTKMNTEAFF; cdr3_nt: TGTGCCAGCAGCTTCACAAAGATGAACACTGAAGCTTTCTTT
v_call: TRBV5-5; j_call: TRBJ1-6; d_call: -; clone_size: -; cdr3_aa: CASSFLDDNSPLHF; cdr3_nt: TGTGCCAGCAGCTTTTTGGACGATAATTCACCCCTCCACTTT
v_call: TRBV4-2; j_call: TRBJ1-4; d_call: -; clone_size: -; cdr3_aa: CASSMLGEKLFF; cdr3_nt: TGTGCCAGCTCCATGTTGGGGGAAAAACTGTTTTTT
v_call: TRBV5-1; j_call: TRBJ2-1; d_call: TRBD2; clone_size: -; cdr3_aa: CASSLVPSGTYNEQFF; cdr3_nt: TGCGCCAGCAGCTTGGTACCTAGCGGAACCTACAATGAGCAGTTCTTC
v_call: TRBV27; j_call: TRBJ1-4; d_call: TRBD1; clone_size: -; cdr3_aa: CASRQRGPGNEKLFF; cdr3_nt: TGTGCCAGCAGGCAAAGGGGGCCAGGGAATGAAAAACTGTTTTTT
v_call: TRBV6-1; j_call: TRBJ2-7; d_call: -; clone_size: -; cdr3_aa: CASRLDSTYEQYF; cdr3_nt: TGTGCCAGCAGACTAGACAGTACCTACGAGCAGTACTTC
v_call: TRBV30; j_call: TRBJ1-3; d_call: -; clone_size: -; cdr3_aa: CACQLSGNTIYF; cdr3_nt: TGTGCCTGTCAGTTGTCTGGAAACACCATATATTTT
v_call: TRBV14; j_call: TRBJ2-2; d_call: -; clone_size: -; cdr3_aa: CASSQALNGELFF; cdr3_nt: TGTGCCAGCAGCCAAGCATTGAACGGGGAGCTGTTTTTT
v_call: TRBV30; j_call: TRBJ2-1; d_call: -; clone_size: -; cdr3_aa: CASNRRPGYNEQFF; cdr3_nt: TGTGCCTCTAACAGGCGGCCGGGCTACAATGAGCAGTTCTTC
v_call: TRBV7-2; j_call: TRBJ2-7; d_call: TRBD2; clone_size: -; cdr3_aa: CASSLGPGGPYEQYF; cdr3_nt: TGTGCCAGCAGCTTAGGGCCGGGAGGGCCCTACGAGCAGTACTTC
v_call: TRBV30; j_call: TRBJ1-3; d_call: -; clone_size: -; cdr3_aa: CAWSRLGASGNTIYF; cdr3_nt: TGTGCCTGGAGTAGACTCGGAGCCTCTGGAAACACCATATATTTT
v_call: TRBV6-5; j_call: TRBJ2-1; d_call: -; clone_size: -; cdr3_aa: CASSIKIYNEQFF; cdr3_nt: TGTGCCAGCAGTATTAAGATCTACAATGAGCAGTTCTTC
v_call: TRBV28; j_call: TRBJ2-3; d_call: TRBD1; clone_size: -; cdr3_aa: CASRQGASGTDTQYF; cdr3_nt: TGTGCCAGCAGACAGGGGGCGAGTGGCACAGATACGCAGTATTTT
v_call: TRBV5-1; j_call: TRBJ1-1; d_call: -; clone_size: few; cdr3_aa: CASSLFSPSNTEAFF; cdr3_nt: TGCGCCAGCAGCTTATTTAGCCCTTCGAACACTGAAGCTTTCTTT
v_call: TRBV30; j_call: TRBJ2-7; d_call: TRBD1; clone_size: -; cdr3_aa: CAWSVDRTSEQYF; cdr3_nt: TGTGCCTGGAGTGTGGACAGGACCTCGGAGCAGTACTTC
v_call: TRBV10-2; j_call: TRBJ1-3; d_call: -; clone_size: -; cdr3_aa: CASSAQDYFSGNTIYF; cdr3_nt: TGCGCCAGCAGTGCCCAGGATTACTTCTCTGGAAACACCATATATTTT
v_call: TRBV30; j_call: TRBJ1-4; d_call: -; clone_size: -; cdr3_aa: CARLEVGLNEKLFF; cdr3_nt: TGTGCCCGGCTGGAGGTCGGGCTTAATGAAAAACTGTTTTTT
v_call: TRBV5-5; j_call: TRBJ1-2; d_call: -; clone_size: -; cdr3_aa: CASSLSMNYAAGYTF; cdr3_nt: TGTGCCAGCAGCTTGAGCATGAACTACGCGGCGGGCTACACCTTC
v_call: TRBV2; j_call: TRBJ2-1; d_call: TRBD1; clone_size: -; cdr3_aa: CASSGQGALSGSSSYNEQFF; cdr3_nt: TGTGCCAGTTCTGGACAGGGGGCACTTAGCGGGTCTAGCTCCTACAATGAGCAGTTCTTC
v_call: TRBV9; j_call: TRBJ2-1; d_call: TRBD2; clone_size: -; cdr3_aa: CASSGSSGRIWEQFF; cdr3_nt: TGTGCCAGCAGCGGAAGTAGCGGGAGGATATGGGAGCAGTTCTTC
v_call: TRBV30; j_call: TRBJ2-1; d_call: -; clone_size: -; cdr3_aa: CAWRAGLSSYNEQFF; cdr3_nt: TGTGCCTGGAGGGCGGGACTGAGCTCCTACAATGAGCAGTTCTTC
v_call: TRBV5-1; j_call: TRBJ1-1; d_call: -; clone_size: -; cdr3_aa: CASSLAFRGRENTEAFF; cdr3_nt: TGCGCCAGCAGCTTGGCGTTCCGTGGGAGGGAGAACACTGAAGCTTTCTTT